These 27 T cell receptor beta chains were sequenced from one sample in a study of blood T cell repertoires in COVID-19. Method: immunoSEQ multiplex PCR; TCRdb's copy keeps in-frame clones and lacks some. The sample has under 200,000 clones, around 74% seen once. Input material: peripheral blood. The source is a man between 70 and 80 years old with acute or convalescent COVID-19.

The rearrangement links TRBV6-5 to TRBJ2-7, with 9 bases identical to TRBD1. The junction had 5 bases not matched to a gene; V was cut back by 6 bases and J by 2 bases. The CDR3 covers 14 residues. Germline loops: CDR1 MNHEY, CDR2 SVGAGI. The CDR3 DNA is TGTGCCAGCAGCCAGGGGGACAGGGCCTACGAGCAGTACTTC. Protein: CASSQGDRAYEQYF.

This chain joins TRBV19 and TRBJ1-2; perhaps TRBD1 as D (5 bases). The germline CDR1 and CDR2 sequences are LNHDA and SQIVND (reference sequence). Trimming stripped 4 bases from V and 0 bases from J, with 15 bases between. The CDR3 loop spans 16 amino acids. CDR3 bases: TGTGCCAGTAGTAAAGTGAACAGGCAGTCTAACTATGGCTACACCTTC. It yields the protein CASSKVNRQSNYGYTF.

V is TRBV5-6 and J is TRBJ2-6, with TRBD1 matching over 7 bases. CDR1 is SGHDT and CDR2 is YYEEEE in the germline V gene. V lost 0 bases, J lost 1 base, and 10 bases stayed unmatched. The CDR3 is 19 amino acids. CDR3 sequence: CASSLGYRGLLSGANVLTF. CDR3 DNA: TGTGCCAGCAGCTTGGGTTACAGGGGCCTTTTATCTGGGGCCAACGTCCTGACTTTC.

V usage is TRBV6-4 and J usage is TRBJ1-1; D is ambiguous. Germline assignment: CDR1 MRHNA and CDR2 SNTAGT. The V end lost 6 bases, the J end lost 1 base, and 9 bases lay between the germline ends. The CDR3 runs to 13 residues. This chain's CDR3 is CASRAATNTEAFF. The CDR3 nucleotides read TGTGCCAGCAGGGCTGCAACGAACACTGAAGCTTTCTTT.

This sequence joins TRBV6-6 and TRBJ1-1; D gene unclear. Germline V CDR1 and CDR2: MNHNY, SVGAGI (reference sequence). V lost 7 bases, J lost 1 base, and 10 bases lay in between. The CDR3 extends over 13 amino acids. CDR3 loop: CASILDGNTEAFF. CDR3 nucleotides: TGTGCCAGCATACTAGACGGGAACACTGAAGCTTTCTTT.

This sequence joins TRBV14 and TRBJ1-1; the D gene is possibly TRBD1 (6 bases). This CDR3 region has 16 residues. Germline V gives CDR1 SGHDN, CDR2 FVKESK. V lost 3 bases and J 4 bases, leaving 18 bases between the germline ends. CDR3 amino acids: CASSHLMGGGSTEAFF. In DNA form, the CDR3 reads TGTGCCAGCAGCCATCTCATGGGAGGGGGAAGCACTGAAGCTTTCTTT.

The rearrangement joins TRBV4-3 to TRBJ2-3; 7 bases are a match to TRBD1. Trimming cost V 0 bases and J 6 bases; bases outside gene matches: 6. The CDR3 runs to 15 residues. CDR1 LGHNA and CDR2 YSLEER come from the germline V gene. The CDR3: CASSQDWTGPDTQYF. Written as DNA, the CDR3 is TGCGCCAGCAGCCAAGATTGGACAGGCCCGGATACGCAGTATTTT.

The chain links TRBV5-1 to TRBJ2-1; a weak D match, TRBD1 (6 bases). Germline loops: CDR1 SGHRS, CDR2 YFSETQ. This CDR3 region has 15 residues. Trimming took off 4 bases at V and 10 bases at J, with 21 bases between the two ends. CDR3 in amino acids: CASSTTGSAHNEQFF. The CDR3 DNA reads TGCGCCAGCAGCACAACAGGGTCTGCACATAACGAGCAGTTCTTC.

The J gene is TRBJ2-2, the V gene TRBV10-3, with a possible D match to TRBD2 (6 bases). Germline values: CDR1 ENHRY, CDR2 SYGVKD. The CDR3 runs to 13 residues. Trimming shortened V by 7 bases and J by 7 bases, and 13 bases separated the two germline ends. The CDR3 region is CAITGEQDGELFF. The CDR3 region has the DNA TGTGCCATCACGGGGGAACAGGACGGGGAGCTGTTTTTT.

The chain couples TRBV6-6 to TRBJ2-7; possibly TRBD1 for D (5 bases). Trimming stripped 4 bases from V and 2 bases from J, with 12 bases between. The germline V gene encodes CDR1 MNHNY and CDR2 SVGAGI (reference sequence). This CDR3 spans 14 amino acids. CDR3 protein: CASSSTGGPYEQYF. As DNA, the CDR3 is TGTGCCAGCAGTTCTACAGGTGGACCCTACGAGCAGTACTTC.

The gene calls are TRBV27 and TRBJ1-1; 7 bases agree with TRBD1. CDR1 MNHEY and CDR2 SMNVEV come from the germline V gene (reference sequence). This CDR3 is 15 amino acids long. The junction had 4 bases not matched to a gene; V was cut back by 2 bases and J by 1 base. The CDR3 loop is CASSLISGGNTEAFF. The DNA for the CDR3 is TGTGCCAGCAGTTTAATTTCAGGGGGGAACACTGAAGCTTTCTTT.

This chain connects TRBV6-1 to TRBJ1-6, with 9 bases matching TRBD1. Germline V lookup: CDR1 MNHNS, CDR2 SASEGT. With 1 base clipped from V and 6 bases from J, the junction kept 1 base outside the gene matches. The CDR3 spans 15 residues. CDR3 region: CASSEVGQGNSPLHF. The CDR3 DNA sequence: TGTGCCAGCAGTGAAGTGGGACAGGGTAATTCACCCCTCCACTTT.

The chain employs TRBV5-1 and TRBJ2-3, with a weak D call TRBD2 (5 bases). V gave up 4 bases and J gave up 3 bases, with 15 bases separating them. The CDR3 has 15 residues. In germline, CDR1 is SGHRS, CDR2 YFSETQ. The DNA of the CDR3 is TGCGCCAGCAGCGAGGGCCCCGGAGGAACAGATACGCAGTATTTT. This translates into CASSEGPGGTDTQYF.

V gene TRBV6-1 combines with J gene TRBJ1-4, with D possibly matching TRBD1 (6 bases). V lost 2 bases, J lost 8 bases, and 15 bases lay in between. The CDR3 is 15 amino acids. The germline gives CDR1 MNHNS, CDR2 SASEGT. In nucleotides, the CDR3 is TGTGCCAGCAGTGAATACGAGACAGGCGGGGAAAAACTGTTTTTT. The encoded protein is CASSEYETGGEKLFF.

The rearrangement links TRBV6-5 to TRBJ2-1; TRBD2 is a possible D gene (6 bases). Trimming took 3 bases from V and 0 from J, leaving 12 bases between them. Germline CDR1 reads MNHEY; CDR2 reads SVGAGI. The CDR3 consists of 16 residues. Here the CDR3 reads CASSYGGPSSYNEQFF. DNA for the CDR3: TGTGCCAGCAGTTATGGAGGGCCGAGCTCCTACAATGAGCAGTTCTTC.

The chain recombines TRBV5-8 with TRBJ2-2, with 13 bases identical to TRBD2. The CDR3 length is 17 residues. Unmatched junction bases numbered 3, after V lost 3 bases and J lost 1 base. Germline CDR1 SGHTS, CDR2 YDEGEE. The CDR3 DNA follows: TGTGCCAGCAGCTGGACTAGCGGGGGCCTGAACACCGGGGAGCTGTTTTTT. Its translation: CASSWTSGGLNTGELFF.

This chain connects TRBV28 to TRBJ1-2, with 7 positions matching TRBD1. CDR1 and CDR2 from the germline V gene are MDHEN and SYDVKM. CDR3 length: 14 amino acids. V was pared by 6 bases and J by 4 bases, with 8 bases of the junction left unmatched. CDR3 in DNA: TGTGCCAGCAGGCGGGGACAGTCCGGCTATGGCTACACCTTC. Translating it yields CASRRGQSGYGYTF.

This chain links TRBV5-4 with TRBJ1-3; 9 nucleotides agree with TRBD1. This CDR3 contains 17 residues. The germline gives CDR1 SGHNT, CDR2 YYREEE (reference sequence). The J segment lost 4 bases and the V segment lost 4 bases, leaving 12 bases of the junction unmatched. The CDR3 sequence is CASSTGTGNGSGNTIYF. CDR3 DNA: TGTGCCAGCAGCACCGGGACAGGGAATGGTTCCGGAAACACCATATATTTT.

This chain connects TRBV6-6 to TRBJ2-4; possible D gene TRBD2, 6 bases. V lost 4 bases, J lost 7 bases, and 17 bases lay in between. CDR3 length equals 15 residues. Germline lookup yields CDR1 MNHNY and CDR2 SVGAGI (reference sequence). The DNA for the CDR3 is TGTGCCAGCAGTTTACAGGAGGGATTAGGGAACATTCAGTACTTC. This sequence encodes CASSLQEGLGNIQYF.

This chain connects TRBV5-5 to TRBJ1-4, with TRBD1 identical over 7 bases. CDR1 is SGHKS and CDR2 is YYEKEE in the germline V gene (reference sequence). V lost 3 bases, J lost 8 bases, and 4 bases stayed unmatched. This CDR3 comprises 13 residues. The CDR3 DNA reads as TGTGCCAGCAGCTGGGACAGCCTAGAAAAACTGTTTTTT. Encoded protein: CASSWDSLEKLFF.

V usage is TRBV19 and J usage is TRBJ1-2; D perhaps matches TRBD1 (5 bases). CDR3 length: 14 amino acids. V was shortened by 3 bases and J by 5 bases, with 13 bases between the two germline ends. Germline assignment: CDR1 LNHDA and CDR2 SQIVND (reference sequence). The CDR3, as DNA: TGTGCCAGTAGTATCAACGGGGGATTATATGGCTACACCTTC. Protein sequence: CASSINGGLYGYTF.

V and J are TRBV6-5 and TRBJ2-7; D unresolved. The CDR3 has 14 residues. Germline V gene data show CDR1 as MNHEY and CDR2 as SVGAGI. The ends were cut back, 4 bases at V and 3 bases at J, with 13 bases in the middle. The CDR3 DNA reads TGTGCCAGCAGTTCTAACGGTGACATCTACGAGCAGTACTTC. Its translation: CASSSNGDIYEQYF.

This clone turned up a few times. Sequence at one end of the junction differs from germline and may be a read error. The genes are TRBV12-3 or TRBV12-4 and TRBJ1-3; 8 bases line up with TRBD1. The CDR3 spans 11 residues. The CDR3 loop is CASSRTGPFLF. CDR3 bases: TGTGCCAGCAGTCGGACAGGGCCGTTTTTGTTT.

As DNA, the CDR3 is TGTGCCAGCAGTCCTCAGGTTGTTGAGGGCTACACCTTC. This codes for CASSPQVVEGYTF. This chain uses TRBV27 with TRBJ1-2, with D uncertain. Looked up from germline, CDR1 is MNHEY and CDR2 is SMNVEV (reference sequence). The germline V and J ends were trimmed by 5 bases and 8 bases, with 15 bases remaining between them. CDR3 length: 13 residues.

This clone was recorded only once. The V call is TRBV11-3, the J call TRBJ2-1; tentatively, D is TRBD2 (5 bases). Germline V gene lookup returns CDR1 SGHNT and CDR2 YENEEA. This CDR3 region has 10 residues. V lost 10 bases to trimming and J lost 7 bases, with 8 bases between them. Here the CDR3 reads CATSGNEQFF. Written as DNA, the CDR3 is TGTGCCACCTCGGGAAATGAGCAGTTCTTC.

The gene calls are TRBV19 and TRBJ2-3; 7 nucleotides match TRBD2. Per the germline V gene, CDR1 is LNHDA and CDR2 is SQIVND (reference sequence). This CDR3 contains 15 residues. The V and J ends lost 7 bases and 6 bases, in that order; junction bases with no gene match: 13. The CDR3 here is CASTWGGRGPDTQYF. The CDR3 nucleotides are TGTGCCAGTACCTGGGGGGGAAGGGGACCCGATACGCAGTATTTT. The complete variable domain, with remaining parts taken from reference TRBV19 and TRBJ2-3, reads DGGITQSPKYLFRKEGQNVTLSCEQNLNHDAMYWYRQDPGQGLRLIYYSQIVNDFQKGDIAEGYSVSREKKESFPLTVTSAQKNPTAFYLCASTWGGRGPDTQYFGPGTRLTVL.

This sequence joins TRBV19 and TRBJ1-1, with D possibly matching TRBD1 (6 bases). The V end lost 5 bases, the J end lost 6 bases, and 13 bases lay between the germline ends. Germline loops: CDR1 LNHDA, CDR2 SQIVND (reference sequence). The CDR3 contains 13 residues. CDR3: CASSYQGMPEAFF. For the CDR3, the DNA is TGTGCCAGTAGTTACCAGGGGATGCCTGAAGCTTTCTTT.